A selection of T cell receptor beta chains follows, all from one sample in a study of blood T cell repertoires in COVID-19. The table came from immunoSEQ multiplex PCR; TCRdb's copy has only in-frame clones and leaves some out. The repertoire holds 130,000 or so clones, with almost 85% as singletons. The sequencing sample was made of peripheral blood. The receptors here all came from a man aged 55 to 69 with acute or convalescent COVID-19. Both conserved end residues are part of each CDR3. D genes are given only for firm matches. Rows give clone size only sometimes, using once, few, many, or a class for an expanded clone.

D gene	V gene	clone size	J gene	CDR3 protein	CDR3 DNA
NA	TRBV19	NA	TRBJ1-5	CASSTGVMGNQPQHF	TGTGCCAGTAGTACAGGGGTTATGGGAAATCAGCCCCAGCATTTT
TRBD1	TRBV5-4	NA	TRBJ2-7	CATSPGDRAGEQYF	TGTGCCACTTCACCCGGGGACAGGGCGGGGGAGCAGTACTTC
NA	TRBV20-1	NA	TRBJ2-5	CSASRPPRETQYF	TGCAGTGCTAGTCGTCCGCCTAGGGAGACCCAGTACTTC
NA	TRBV2	NA	TRBJ2-7	CASNRGSYEQYF	TGTGCCAGCAATCGGGGTTCCTACGAGCAGTACTTC
TRBD1	TRBV6-5	NA	TRBJ1-5	CASSSGTGVGNQPQHF	TGTGCCAGCAGTTCCGGGACAGGGGTTGGCAATCAGCCCCAGCATTTT
NA	TRBV2	NA	TRBJ1-1	CASSGAGARAFF	TGTGCCAGCAGTGGTGCAGGGGCGCGGGCTTTCTTT
NA	TRBV7-3	NA	TRBJ2-4	CASSLGGDIQYF	TGTGCCAGCAGCTTAGGTGGAGACATTCAGTACTTC
TRBD1	TRBV24-1	NA	TRBJ2-3	CATSDPSRGQAEYF	TGTGCCACCAGTGATCCCTCCAGGGGACAGGCCGAGTATTTT
TRBD1	TRBV4-2	once	TRBJ1-3	CASSRTGTDPGNTIYF	TGTGCCAGCAGTCGGACCGGGACAGATCCTGGAAACACCATATATTTT
TRBD2	TRBV5-5	NA	TRBJ2-7	CASSLLAGASYEQYF	TGTGCCAGCAGCTTACTAGCGGGGGCCTCCTACGAGCAGTACTTC
TRBD1	TRBV19	NA	TRBJ1-2	CASSNGQAYYGYTF	TGTGCCAGTAGTAACGGACAGGCCTACTATGGCTACACCTTC
NA	TRBV6-6	NA	TRBJ1-3	CASLDSGNTIYF	TGTGCCAGCTTGGACAGTGGAAACACCATATATTTT
TRBD1	TRBV27	NA	TRBJ2-7	CASSQRTGFGYEQYF	TGTGCCAGCAGCCAACGGACAGGGTTTGGCTACGAGCAGTACTTC
TRBD1	TRBV5-4	NA	TRBJ1-1	CASRGDRAGTEAFF	TGTGCCAGCAGGGGGGACAGGGCCGGCACTGAAGCTTTCTTT
NA	TRBV19	NA	TRBJ2-2	CASSTTGNTGELFF	TGTGCCAGTAGTACGACAGGAAACACCGGGGAGCTGTTTTTT
NA	TRBV6-1	many	TRBJ1-4	CASSESEGGGEKLFF	TGTGCCAGCAGTGAAAGTGAGGGGGGGGGTGAAAAACTGTTTTTT
NA	TRBV19	NA	TRBJ1-5	CASSIKRSNQPQHF	TGTGCCAGTAGTATAAAGAGAAGCAATCAGCCCCAGCATTTT
NA	TRBV7-9	once	TRBJ2-2	CASSALSGGTGELFF	TGTGCCAGCAGCGCCTTAAGCGGTGGCACCGGGGAGCTGTTTTTT
TRBD2	TRBV5-5	NA	TRBJ2-7	CASSLSGLAVFSYEQYF	TGTGCCAGCAGCTTGTCGGGACTAGCGGTTTTCTCCTACGAGCAGTACTTC
NA	TRBV19	NA	TRBJ2-2	CASSMGRGPRTNTGELFF	TGTGCCAGTAGTATGGGGCGGGGGCCCCGTACGAACACCGGGGAGCTGTTTTTT
NA	TRBV3-1/TRBV3-2	NA	TRBJ1-4	CASSYSGTSNEKLFF	TGTGCCAGCAGCTACTCCGGGACAAGTAATGAAAAACTGTTTTTT
TRBD1	TRBV6-6	NA	TRBJ1-1	CASTDRGAMNTEAFF	TGTGCCAGCACCGACAGGGGCGCCATGAACACTGAAGCTTTCTTT
TRBD1	TRBV19	NA	TRBJ1-2	CATKQQGDAMNGYTF	TGTGCCACAAAACAACAGGGGGACGCTATGAATGGCTACACCTTC
NA	TRBV29-1	NA	TRBJ1-2	CSVDFVRSRVCVGYTF	TGCAGCGTTGATTTCGTTCGTAGCAGAGTATGTGTGGGCTACACCTTC
NA	TRBV6-5	NA	TRBJ1-3	CASKIGWGLGNTIYF	TGTGCCAGTAAAATAGGGTGGGGGCTTGGAAACACCATATATTTT
TRBD1	TRBV2	NA	TRBJ2-2	CASNYRGVGELFF	TGTGCCAGCAACTACAGGGGAGTCGGGGAGCTGTTTTTT
NA	TRBV3-1/TRBV3-2	NA	TRBJ2-2	CASSQEPGATGELFF	TGTGCCAGCAGCCAAGAACCAGGGGCCACCGGGGAGCTGTTTTTT
NA	TRBV5-6	NA	TRBJ2-3	CASSFPGDTQYF	TGTGCCAGCAGCTTTCCAGGCGATACGCAGTATTTT
NA	TRBV19	NA	TRBJ1-4	CASSRRTGGLSEKLFF	TGTGCCAGTAGTCGCCGAACGGGAGGGCTAAGCGAAAAACTGTTTTTT
TRBD1	TRBV3-1/TRBV3-2	NA	TRBJ1-2	CASSNGQGTYGYTF	TGTGCCAGCAGCAATGGACAGGGGACCTATGGCTACACCTTC
NA	TRBV6-1	NA	TRBJ2-1	CASSETRRLRGDEQFF	TGTGCCAGCAGTGAGACCCGGAGATTAAGGGGCGATGAGCAGTTCTTC
TRBD1	TRBV7-3	few	TRBJ1-1	CASSPGTVNTEAFF	TGTGCCAGCAGCCCGGGGACAGTGAACACTGAAGCTTTCTTT
TRBD1	TRBV5-8	NA	TRBJ1-2	CASRRSGTGGEYYGYTF	TGTGCCAGCAGAAGGTCCGGGACAGGGGGCGAGTACTATGGCTACACCTTC
NA	TRBV5-1	NA	TRBJ2-1	CASSLNPGQYEQFF	TGCGCCAGCAGCTTGAACCCGGGACAATATGAGCAGTTCTTC
TRBD2	TRBV5-8	once	TRBJ2-5	CASSLWWAGGRQETQYF	TGTGCCAGCAGCTTGTGGTGGGCGGGGGGAAGACAAGAGACCCAGTACTTC
TRBD1	TRBV5-1	NA	TRBJ2-7	CASSPRGQGTYEQYF	TGCGCCAGCAGCCCTCGGGGACAGGGGACGTACGAGCAGTACTTC
TRBD2	TRBV30	NA	TRBJ2-3	CAGSGERDTQYF	TGTGCCGGGAGCGGGGAGAGAGATACGCAGTATTTT
NA	TRBV5-1	NA	TRBJ2-7	CASSLDPLTGYSYEQYF	TGCGCCAGCAGCTTGGATCCACTAACAGGGTACTCCTACGAGCAGTACTTC
NA	TRBV19	NA	TRBJ2-3	CASSISAYSTDTQYF	TGTGCCAGTAGTATATCAGCGTATAGCACAGATACGCAGTATTTT
TRBD1	TRBV9	NA	TRBJ1-1	CASTPDRGIRTEAFF	TGTGCCAGCACCCCCGACAGGGGTATCAGAACTGAAGCTTTCTTT
NA	TRBV5-1	NA	TRBJ1-5	CASSLMGVGNQPQHF	TGCGCCAGCAGCTTGATGGGAGTCGGCAATCAGCCCCAGCATTTT
TRBD2	TRBV7-8	NA	TRBJ2-7	CASSLGSGTSGLLSSYEQYF	TGTGCCAGCAGCTTAGGCTCCGGGACTAGCGGGCTCCTGAGCTCCTACGAGCAGTACTTC
TRBD1	TRBV7-7	NA	TRBJ1-3	CASSLDRGTGNTIYF	TGTGCCAGCAGCTTAGACAGGGGAACTGGAAACACCATATATTTT
TRBD1	TRBV7-9	NA	TRBJ2-7	CASSQPPGTGGSYEQYF	TGTGCCAGCAGCCAGCCCCCCGGGACAGGGGGCTCCTACGAGCAGTACTTC
NA	TRBV19	NA	TRBJ2-7	CASSIGGTYAYEQYF	TGTGCCAGTAGTATAGGCGGGACTTATGCCTACGAGCAGTACTTC
TRBD1	TRBV19	few	TRBJ1-6	CASTSDRESSPLHF	TGTGCCAGTACCTCGGACAGGGAGTCTTCACCCCTCCACTTT
TRBD1	TRBV10-3	once	TRBJ2-1	CANSRDRGNEQFF	TGTGCCAACTCCCGGGACAGGGGTAATGAGCAGTTCTTC
NA	TRBV7-2	once	TRBJ2-3	CASSLIQATQYF	TGTGCCAGCAGCTTAATCCAAGCCACGCAGTATTTT
NA	TRBV5-1	NA	TRBJ2-2	CASSFFLAGQGYTGELFF	TGCGCCAGCAGCTTCTTTTTGGCAGGGCAGGGGTACACCGGGGAGCTGTTTTTT
NA	TRBV5-6	NA	TRBJ1-6	CASSLGGSYNSPLHF	TGTGCCAGCAGCTTGGGCGGCTCCTATAATTCACCCCTCCACTTT
NA	TRBV9	NA	TRBJ2-2	CASSVAGESNTGELFF	TGTGCCAGCAGCGTAGCCGGGGAGTCGAACACCGGGGAGCTGTTTTTT
NA	TRBV5-4	NA	TRBJ1-2	CASTQSGLQWWGYTF	TGTGCCAGCACCCAATCAGGCCTACAATGGTGGGGCTACACCTTC